This T cell receptor beta chain stems from a study of T cell clonality in common variable immunodeficiency. At least ten counts were recorded for this clone. Antigen unknown. The CDR3 end lies 3 residues beyond the end of the read and is filled in from the germline J gene. The CDR3 has 17 amino acids. The ends were cut back, 1 base at V and 2 bases at J, with 14 bases in the middle. The table came from immunoSEQ multiplex PCR; TCRdb's copy has only in-frame clones and leaves some out. Recorded here are tens of thousands of clones, none singletons. Points from the study as a whole: Compared with healthy controls, CVID subjects showed increased TCRbeta clonality, mostly in about a third. What drives increased CVID clonality needs T cell subpopulation sequencing.

The sample was peripheral blood mononuclear cells. The chain links TRBV12-3 or TRBV12-4 to TRBJ2-2; no definite D call. The receptor comes from a person aged 18 to 70 in good health. The sequenced part of the CDR3 DNA is TGTGCCAGCAGTTTAGGTACGGGTGTAAGAAACACCGGGGAG. The encoded protein is CASSLGTGVRNTGE. The whole CDR3 sequence is CASSLGTGVRNTGELFF.